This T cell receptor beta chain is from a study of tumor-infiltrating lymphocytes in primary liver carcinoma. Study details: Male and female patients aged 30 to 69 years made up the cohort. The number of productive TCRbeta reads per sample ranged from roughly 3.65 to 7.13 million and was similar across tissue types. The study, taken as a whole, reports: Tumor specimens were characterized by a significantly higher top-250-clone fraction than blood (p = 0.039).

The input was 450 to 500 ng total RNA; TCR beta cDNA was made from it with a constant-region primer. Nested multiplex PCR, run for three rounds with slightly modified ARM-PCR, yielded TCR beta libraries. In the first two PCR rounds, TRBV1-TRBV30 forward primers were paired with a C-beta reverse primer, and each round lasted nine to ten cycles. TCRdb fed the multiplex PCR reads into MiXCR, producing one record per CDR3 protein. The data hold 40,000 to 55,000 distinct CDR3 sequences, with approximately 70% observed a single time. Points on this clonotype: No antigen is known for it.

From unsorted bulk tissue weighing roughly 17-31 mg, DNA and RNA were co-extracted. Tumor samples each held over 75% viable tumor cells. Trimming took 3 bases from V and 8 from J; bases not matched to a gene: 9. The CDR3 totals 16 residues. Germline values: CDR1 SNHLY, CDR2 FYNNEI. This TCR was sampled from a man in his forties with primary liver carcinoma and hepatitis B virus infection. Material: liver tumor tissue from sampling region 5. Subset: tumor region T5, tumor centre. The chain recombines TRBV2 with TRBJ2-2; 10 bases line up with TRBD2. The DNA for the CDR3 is TGTGCCAGCAGTGACTCACTAGCGGGACGGGGTGGGGAGCTGTTTTTT. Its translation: CASSDSLAGRGGELFF.